The T cell receptor beta chain described here comes from a study of cytomegalovirus exposure and HLA in healthy donors. V was trimmed by 0 bases and J by 9 bases, leaving 9 bases between them. From germline, CDR1 is MRHNA and CDR2 SNTAGT. This CDR3 contains 13 residues. This clone came up once. The antigen remains unidentified. This PCR relied on a set of 60 Vbeta primers and 13 Jbeta primers. Sequencing used immunoSEQ multiplex PCR; TCRdb keeps in-frame clones, though not all of them. The sample records 100,000 to 150,000 clones, less than 80% being singletons. General study results and limits: Roughly even sequencing depth across donors was the assumption behind the presence/absence analyses.

The sample consisted of PBMCs. This chain links TRBV6-4 with TRBJ2-1, with a possible D match to TRBD1 (6 bases). The clonotype was recovered from a woman aged 45-60 years in good health and CMV-seronegative. The CDR3 loop reads CASSDSGAGEQFF. The CDR3 region has the DNA TGTGCCAGCAGTGACTCGGGGGCCGGTGAGCAGTTCTTC.